A single T cell receptor (beta chain) is shown here with its context. Its antigen is unknown. TCRdb's table, derived via immunoSEQ multiplex PCR, lists solely in-frame clones and lacks some. Of roughly 200,000 clones in the sample, around nine tenths were seen once. This CDR3 contains 16 residues. V lost 0 bases and J lost 4, with 13 bases in between. Germline CDR1 and CDR2: SGHNT and YYREEE (reference sequence). The data were obtained in a study of T cell responses to AZD1222 COVID-19 vaccine. About the research overall: Pooling was applied to second doses at about 4 or about 12 weeks.

General study points: Unmutated variant regions are reportedly the target of nearly half of TCRs that are spike-specific.

V and J are TRBV5-4 and TRBJ2-2; weak D call: TRBD1 (6 bases). Sequences were derived from peripheral blood, sampled on day 0 of AZD1222 vaccination. The sequence derives from an adult in good health. CDR3 nucleotides: TGTGCCAGCAGCTTGGGCCAACAGGGCCCCACCGGGGAGCTGTTTTTT. Its protein is CASSLGQQGPTGELFF. The full variable domain, rest sourced from reference TRBV5-4 and TRBJ2-2, is ETGVTQSPTHLIKTRGQQVTLRCSSQSGHNTVSWYQQALGQGPQFIFQYYREEENGRGNFPPRFSGLQFPNYSSELNVNALELDDSALYLCASSLGQQGPTGELFFGEGSRLTVL.